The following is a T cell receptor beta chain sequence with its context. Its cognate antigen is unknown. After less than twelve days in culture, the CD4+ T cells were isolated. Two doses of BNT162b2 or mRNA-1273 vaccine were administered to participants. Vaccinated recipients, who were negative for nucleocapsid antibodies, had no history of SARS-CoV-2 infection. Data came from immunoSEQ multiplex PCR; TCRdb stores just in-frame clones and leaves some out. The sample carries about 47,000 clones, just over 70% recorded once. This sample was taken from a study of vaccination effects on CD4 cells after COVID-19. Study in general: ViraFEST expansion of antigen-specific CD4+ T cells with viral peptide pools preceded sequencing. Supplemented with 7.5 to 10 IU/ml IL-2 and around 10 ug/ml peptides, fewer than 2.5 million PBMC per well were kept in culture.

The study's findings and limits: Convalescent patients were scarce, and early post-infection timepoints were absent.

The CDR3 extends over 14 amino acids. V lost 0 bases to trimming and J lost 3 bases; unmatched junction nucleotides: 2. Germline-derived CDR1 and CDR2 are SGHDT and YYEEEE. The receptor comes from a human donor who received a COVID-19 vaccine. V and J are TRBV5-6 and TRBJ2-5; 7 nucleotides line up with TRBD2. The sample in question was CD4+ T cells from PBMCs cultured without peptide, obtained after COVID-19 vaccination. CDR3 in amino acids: CASSLGLAKETQYF. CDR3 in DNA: TGTGCCAGCAGCTTGGGACTAGCCAAAGAGACCCAGTACTTC.